These 20 T cell receptor beta chains were sequenced from one sample in a study of T cells expressing NK-cell markers. TCRdb reprocessed the 5' RACE reads, with one entry per CDR3 protein and no DNA. The sample shows about 460,000 distinct CDR3 sequences, and 1.4% sits with its ten largest clones. Sequencing input: blood T cells: a sorted CD56 or NKG2C T cell subset, CD4+ or CD8+ T cells, or bulk PBMC T cells (not recorded which). These receptors all stem from a woman aged 45 to 65 in good health.

V gene TRBV7-9 combines with J gene TRBJ2-7; the TCRdb call, TRBD2, lacks DNA for checking. This CDR3 comprises 13 residues. Germline V CDR1 and CDR2: SEHNR, FQNEAQ (reference sequence). The CDR3 is CASSFGLAGEQYF.

The V call is TRBV7-7, the J call TRBJ1-2. This CDR3 is built from 17 residues. Germline assignment: CDR1 SSHAT and CDR2 FNYEAQ (reference sequence). This chain's CDR3 is CASSLIRAHRLGGRYTF.

The rearrangement uses TRBV25-1 and TRBJ2-2. Looked up from germline, CDR1 is MGHDK and CDR2 is SYGVNS. The CDR3 length is 12 residues. The CDR3 sequence is CASSGSIGELFF.

The chain links TRBV6-2 or TRBV6-3 to TRBJ1-5; the D call of TRBD1 rests on TCRdb alone, since no DNA is present to check it. Germline V gives CDR1 MNHEY, CDR2 SVGEGT. The CDR3 sequence is 13 residues long. The chain's CDR3 is CASTKAGGQPQHF.

This rearrangement joins TRBV2 to TRBJ2-1; TCRdb designates TRBD2, a call that cannot be tested without DNA. This CDR3 contains 14 residues. CDR1 and CDR2 (germline): SNHLY, FYNNEI. The chain's CDR3 is CATLAQSSYNEQFF.

V is TRBV6-1 and J is TRBJ2-2; TCRdb picks TRBD1, but there is no DNA to check that call. Germline CDR1 is MNHNS and CDR2 is SASEGT. The CDR3 loop spans 17 amino acids. The CDR3 sequence is CASTGTQGRFRTGELFF.

The V gene is TRBV6-5, the J gene TRBJ2-2; TCRdb's D gene call, TRBD2, goes unchecked for lack of DNA. The length of the CDR3 is 15 residues. From germline, CDR1 is MNHEY and CDR2 SVGAGI. The CDR3 is CASSRTSGSTGELFF.

The CDR3 sequence is CASSTAPFYGYTF. The rearrangement links TRBV5-1 to TRBJ1-2. From germline, CDR1 is SGHRS and CDR2 YFSETQ. CDR3 length equals 13 residues.

J is TRBJ1-4 and V is TRBV12-3 or TRBV12-4; TCRdb calls TRBD1, which cannot be checked without DNA. The length of the CDR3 is 15 residues. The CDR3 here is CASSSGQGVDEKLFF.

The chain combines TRBV20-1 with TRBJ2-1; TCRdb selects TRBD2, and the lack of DNA leaves this call unchecked. This CDR3 spans 16 amino acids. Looked up from germline, CDR1 is DFQATT and CDR2 is SNEGSKA (reference sequence). CDR3 protein: CSARKSGRSWSNEQFF.

The rearrangement uses TRBV21-1 and TRBJ2-7; as DNA is missing, the TRBD2 call by TCRdb cannot be tested. TRBV21-1 is a listed pseudogene. The CDR3 is 17 residues long. The CDR3 loop is CASSKGLAGGGLYEQYF.

The V call is TRBV4-1, the J call TRBJ2-4. The length of the CDR3 is 13 residues. CDR1 and CDR2 (germline): MGHRA, YSYEKL. The CDR3 loop is CASSQVQDDIQYF.

This rearrangement joins TRBV3-1 to TRBJ2-2. This CDR3 contains 12 residues. The germline V gene encodes CDR1 LGHDT and CDR2 YNNKEL (reference sequence). CDR3 loop: CASGKNTGELFF.

The CDR3 loop reads CASRPTGANEQFF. V usage is TRBV5-1 and J usage is TRBJ2-1; TCRdb proposes TRBD1, but this gene call is untestable without DNA. This CDR3 spans 13 amino acids. Germline CDR1 reads SGHRS; CDR2 reads YFSETQ.

The chain carries TRBV29-1 and TRBJ2-1; TCRdb returns TRBD1, unconfirmable since there is no DNA. CDR3 size: 13 residues. CDR1 is SQVTM, CDR2 ANQGSEA, per germline. CDR3 amino acids: CSARTGWVDEQFF.

The chain uses TRBV5-6 and TRBJ1-1; TCRdb selects TRBD1, and the lack of DNA leaves this call unchecked. This CDR3 region has 14 residues. From germline, CDR1 is SGHDT and CDR2 YYEEEE. The CDR3 here is CASSQGWGETEAFF.

The chain has TRBV4-1 and TRBJ2-6; TCRdb gives TRBD2 as the D gene, but with no DNA this cannot be confirmed. The CDR3 is 19 amino acids. The germline V gene encodes CDR1 MGHRA and CDR2 YSYEKL. CDR3 loop: CASSQETSGSSTGANVLTF.

The rearrangement joins TRBV19 to TRBJ1-5. CDR3 length equals 13 residues. Germline CDR1 reads LNHDA; CDR2 reads SQIVND (reference sequence). CDR3 region: CASKEGWGQPQHF.

This chain links TRBV5-1 with TRBJ2-2; there is no DNA to check the TCRdb D call of TRBD2. The CDR3 runs 17 residues. Germline values: CDR1 SGHRS, CDR2 YFSETQ. The CDR3 protein is CASSLFSSGRLIGELFF.

This chain's CDR3 is CSTRTAMGEQFF. J is TRBJ2-1 and V is TRBV29-1; TCRdb returns TRBD1, unconfirmable since there is no DNA. Germline V gene sequence: CDR1 SQVTM, CDR2 ANQGSEA. The length of the CDR3 is 12 residues.